This TCR beta chain derives from a study of vaccination and CD4 T cells after COVID-19. Study overall: The convalescent population consisted of six males and four females, two of whom were of Hispanic ethnicity.

The trim removed 5 bases at V and 5 bases at J, leaving 11 bases unmatched. CDR3 size: 15 residues. Germline assignment: CDR1 SGHTA and CDR2 FQGNSA. Comments on this clonotype: Its antigen is unknown.

Noted treatment: roughly 11-day PBMC culture with coronavirus spike peptide pools or control peptides (ViraFEST assay). Unexposed donor CD4+ T cells predated the COVID-19 pandemic, collected 2011-2018. For ViraFEST, peptide pools expanded antigen-specific T cells, after which the TCRs were sequenced. IL-2 at roughly 9.6 IU/ml and peptide pools at 9 to 10 ug/ml were added to PBMCs cultured at over 1.5 million per well. The probes, which were SARS-CoV-2 S/N and four cold-coronavirus spikes, were applied to unexposed-donor CD4+ T cells, cells permitting. Cultured CD4+ T-cell DNA underwent Oncomine TCR Beta short-read sequencing. From cultured CD4+ T cells, genomic DNA was extracted. TCRdb re-analysed the PCR reads in MiXCR, keeping a single row per CDR3 protein. The sample consists of some 9,500 distinct CDR3 sequences, 25% to 35% of them appearing once.

The source of this sequence is a human donor in good health. The sequenced sample consisted of CD4+ T cells from blood, cultured in vitro. The chain recombines TRBV7-2 with TRBJ2-5, with 7 bases fitting TRBD2. This chain's CDR3 is CASSPRGGSGETQYF. CDR3 DNA: TGTGCCAGCAGCCCTAGGGGCGGGAGTGGGGAGACCCAGTACTTC.